This TCR beta chain was captured by sequencing in a study of cytomegalovirus exposure and HLA in healthy donors. Whole-study findings and limits: Rare TCR sequences predominated, though certain public TCRs were found in many donors.

The CDR3 totals 14 residues. V shed 2 bases and J shed 4 bases, with 8 bases lying between them. Germline loops: CDR1 SGHVS, CDR2 FQNEAQ. The PCR made use of 60 Vbeta and 13 Jbeta primers. Data came from immunoSEQ multiplex PCR; TCRdb stores just in-frame clones and leaves some out. The sample includes about 94,000 clones, more than 65% of them seen just once. As concerns this clone: The antigen is undetermined.

V gene TRBV7-8 combines with J gene TRBJ1-4; no reliable D call. Material for sequencing was PBMCs. This receptor was taken from a human donor in good health. The CDR3 DNA is TGTGCCAGCAGCTTATGGAGGAGTAATGAAAAACTGTTTTTT. This sequence encodes CASSLWRSNEKLFF. The full variable domain, with the rest looked up from reference TRBV7-8 and TRBJ1-4, is GAGVSQSPRYKVAKRGQDVALRCDPISGHVSLFWYQQALGQGPEFLTYFQNEAQLDKSGLPSDRFFAERPEGSVSTLKIQRTQQEDSAVYLCASSLWRSNEKLFFGSGTQLSVL.